This T cell receptor (beta chain) derives from a study of cytomegalovirus exposure and HLA in healthy donors. Study-wide results and limits: Previously analyzed data showed that most TCR beta V segments were productive at a frequency of about 90% or about 30%. Across all donors, roughly uniform sequencing depth was an assumption of the presence/absence analyses. Most CMV-associated TCR beta chains appeared HLA-restricted in a later analysis.

The CDR3 is 15 amino acids. The germline gives CDR1 SGHTA, CDR2 FQGNSA. Trimming left V 2 bases short and J 8 bases short, with 18 bases between. Vbeta (60) and Jbeta (13) primers were used in the PCR. Measured with immunoSEQ multiplex PCR; TCRdb has only the in-frame clones, and not every one. The profile shows under 130,000 clones, 76% of them singletons. This clone has only one observation. Its antigen is unknown. The origin of this receptor is a man aged 40-50 years in good health and CMV-seropositive. V gene TRBV7-2 combines with J gene TRBJ1-1; D is possibly TRBD1 (6 bases). Sequenced: PBMCs. CDR3 in DNA: TGTGCCAGCAGCTTATACCGGCAGGGACATACGGAAGCTTTCTTT. It yields the protein CASSLYRQGHTEAFF.